The 15 T cell receptor beta chains below were found in one sample sequenced in a study of sequential checkpoint blockade in melanoma. Treatment meaning: randomized to nivolumab then ipilimumab (arm A) or the reverse (arm B). Generated by immunoSEQ multiplex PCR, the TCRdb table keeps only in-frame clones and is missing some. The sample records 15,000 to 20,000 clones, over 60% being singletons. This specimen consisted of tumor tissue (inferred from file names), obtained from a patient given nivolumab and ipilimumab in sequence. Receptor source: a human donor with melanoma.

The J gene is TRBJ2-2, the V gene TRBV19; TRBD1 aligns across 8 bases. CDR3 length: 16 amino acids. V gave up 8 bases and J gave up 0 bases; unmatched junction bases: 8. The germline gives CDR1 LNHDA, CDR2 SQIVND (reference sequence). CDR3 protein: CASYPRGPANTGELFF. The DNA of the CDR3 is TGTGCCAGTTACCCCAGGGGGCCAGCGAACACCGGGGAGCTGTTTTTT.

This chain links TRBV19 with TRBJ1-2; maybe TRBD1 (5 bases). Trimming pared 5 bases from V and 5 bases from J, leaving 6 bases between. The CDR3 has 11 amino acids. Germline V lookup: CDR1 LNHDA, CDR2 SQIVND (reference sequence). CDR3 in amino acids: CASSWGYGYTF. CDR3 nucleotides: TGTGCCAGTAGTTGGGGGTATGGCTACACCTTC.

The V gene is TRBV5-1, the J gene TRBJ1-4, with D maybe TRBD1 (6 bases). The CDR3 sequence is 17 residues long. V was cut by 0 bases and J by 8 bases, with 20 bases left in between. Germline-derived CDR1 and CDR2 are SGHRS and YFSETQ. The CDR3 region has the DNA TGCGCCAGCAGCTTGGATCCGGGGGCGCCCCTTGGAGAAAAACTGTTTTTT. It is translated as CASSLDPGAPLGEKLFF.

The J gene is TRBJ1-1, the V gene TRBV29-1; TRBD1 matches at 7 bases. CDR1 is SQVTM and CDR2 is ANQGSEA in the germline V gene. J was trimmed by 7 bases and V by 5 bases; bases with no gene match: 16. CDR3 size: 15 residues. The CDR3 coding sequence is TGCAGCGTTAGGGGGACTCAGGGGGGAGCCCTTGAAGCTTTCTTT. Amino acid sequence: CSVRGTQGGALEAFF.

This clone has more than one count but fewer than ten. The chain links TRBV6-4 to TRBJ2-7, with D unresolved. The CDR3 has 12 amino acids. Germline assignment: CDR1 MRHNA and CDR2 SNTAGT. Trimming took off 11 bases at V and 3 bases at J, with 14 bases between the two ends. The CDR3 coding sequence is TGTGCCTCCAAAATAACCGGCTACGAGCAGTACTTC. Encoded protein: CASKITGYEQYF.

The gene calls are TRBV5-1 and TRBJ2-7; D is unclear. Trimming shortened V by 2 bases and J by 0 bases, and 12 bases separated the two germline ends. Germline CDR1 is SGHRS and CDR2 is YFSETQ. The CDR3 loop spans 15 amino acids. The CDR3 DNA is TGCGCCAGCAGCTTAGGTCAGACAAGCTCCTACGAGCAGTACTTC. Protein sequence: CASSLGQTSSYEQYF.

The chain employs TRBV19 and TRBJ1-1; D is ambiguous. V was trimmed by 7 bases and J by 5 bases, leaving 14 bases between them. Germline V gives CDR1 LNHDA, CDR2 SQIVND (reference sequence). The CDR3 loop spans 13 amino acids. The CDR3 is CASNEGKGTEAFF. CDR3 DNA: TGTGCCAGTAATGAAGGGAAGGGAACTGAAGCTTTCTTT.

The CDR3 region is CASSFPSSGRALETQYF. The CDR3 coding sequence is TGTGCCAGCAGTTTCCCTTCTAGCGGGAGGGCCTTGGAGACCCAGTACTTC. The chain has TRBV27 and TRBJ2-5; 12 bases agree with TRBD2. The length of the CDR3 is 17 residues. The V and J ends lost 3 bases and 5 bases, in that order; junction bases with no gene match: 10. Germline V gene data show CDR1 as MNHEY and CDR2 as SMNVEV (reference sequence).

This chain joins TRBV5-1 and TRBJ1-1; maybe TRBD1 (5 bases). The V and J ends lost 3 bases and 3 bases respectively, with 12 bases between them. Germline loops: CDR1 SGHRS, CDR2 YFSETQ. The CDR3 length is 14 residues. The CDR3 sequence is CASSSEGSDTEAFF. The DNA for the CDR3 is TGCGCCAGCAGCTCAGAGGGGTCTGACACTGAAGCTTTCTTT.

This clone is labeled medium-sized (0.01 to 0.1%). The chain couples TRBV9 to TRBJ2-3; 13 bases match TRBD2. The V gene end was trimmed by 2 bases and the J gene end by 4 bases; junction bases not matched to a gene: 4. The CDR3 spans 16 residues. Germline values: CDR1 SGDLS, CDR2 YYNGEE. CDR3 nucleotide sequence: TGTGCCAGCAGCGTCACTAGCGGGGGGGCCCCAGATACGCAGTATTTT. Protein: CASSVTSGGAPDTQYF.

The chain links TRBV2 to TRBJ2-7; TRBD1 agrees at 7 bases. V was pared by 9 bases and J by 0 bases, with 5 bases of the junction left unmatched. CDR3 length: 13 residues. Germline V gene sequence: CDR1 SNHLY, CDR2 FYNNEI. The CDR3 is CASLRDSSYEQYF. Written as DNA, the CDR3 is TGTGCCAGTTTACGGGACAGCTCCTACGAGCAGTACTTC.

This clone has only a few counts. The genes are TRBV6-8 and TRBJ1-1; D is undetermined. The germline CDR1 and CDR2 sequences are MNHGY and SAAAGT. Between the trimmed V and J ends, which lost 5 bases and 7 bases, there was a span of 11 bases. The CDR3 contains 12 residues. CDR3 amino acids: CASSEGFGEAFF. The CDR3, as DNA: TGTGCCAGCAGTGAGGGATTTGGTGAAGCTTTCTTT.

This rearrangement joins TRBV19 to TRBJ1-1; 12 nucleotides align to TRBD1. The CDR3 totals 17 residues. Germline loops: CDR1 LNHDA, CDR2 SQIVND (reference sequence). The ends lost 5 bases at V and 2 bases at J; junction bases unmatched: 9. CDR3 bases: TGTGCCAGTAGTCTTCGCCCGGGGACAGGGGGCAACACTGAAGCTTTCTTT. It codes for CASSLRPGTGGNTEAFF.

The gene calls are TRBV10-2 and TRBJ2-2; D unresolved. V lost 4 bases and J 5 bases, leaving 14 bases between the germline ends. The CDR3 sequence is 15 residues long. Germline-derived CDR1 and CDR2 are WSHSY and SAAADI. CDR3 protein: CASSGPTPGTGELFF. The CDR3 nucleotides read TGCGCCAGCAGTGGCCCTACGCCTGGGACCGGGGAGCTGTTTTTT.

This clone has a handful of counts. CDR3 nucleotides: TGTGCCACGAAGTATGAAAGGGGGGTTGCCGGGGAGCTGTTTTTT. This encodes CATKYERGVAGELFF. The chain recombines TRBV19 with TRBJ2-2; D could derive from TRBD1 or TRBD2 (6 bases each). CDR3 length equals 15 residues. Trimming left V 10 bases short and J 6 bases short, with 21 bases between. Germline assignment: CDR1 LNHDA and CDR2 SQIVND (reference sequence).